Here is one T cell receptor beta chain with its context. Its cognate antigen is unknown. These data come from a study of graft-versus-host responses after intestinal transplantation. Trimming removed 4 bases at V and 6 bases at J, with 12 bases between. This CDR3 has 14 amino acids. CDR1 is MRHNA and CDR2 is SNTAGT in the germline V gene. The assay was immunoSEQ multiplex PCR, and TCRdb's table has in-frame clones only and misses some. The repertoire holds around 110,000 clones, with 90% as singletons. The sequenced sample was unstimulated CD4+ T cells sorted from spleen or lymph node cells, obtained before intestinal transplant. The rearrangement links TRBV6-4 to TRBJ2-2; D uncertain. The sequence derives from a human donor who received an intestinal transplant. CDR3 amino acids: CASSVAGYAGELFF. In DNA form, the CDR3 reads TGTGCCAGCAGTGTGGCCGGGTACGCCGGGGAGCTGTTTTTT.